This is a list of T cell receptor beta chains from one sample in a study of PD-1 blockade in classical Hodgkin lymphoma. Measured with immunoSEQ multiplex PCR; TCRdb has only the in-frame clones, and not every one. In the table there are more than 40,000 clones, roughly two thirds of which are singletons. The sequenced sample was peripheral blood mononuclear cells (PBMCs), obtained before the fourth cycle of nivolumab. Receptors originate from a human donor with classical Hodgkin lymphoma. The CDR3 runs from the conserved cysteine through the conserved F or W. A D gene is named only where the DNA matches it firmly. A clone size is listed for some rows: how often the clone was seen (once, few, many), or a class if it is expanded.

clone size	D gene	V gene	J gene	CDR3 DNA	CDR3 protein
.	TRBD1	TRBV5-1	TRBJ1-2	TGCGCCAGCAGCGGGACAGACTATGGCTACACCTTC	CASSGTDYGYTF
once	TRBD1	TRBV19	TRBJ1-5	TGTGCCAGTAGTCTACCGACAGGGGCCAATCAGCCCCAGCATTTT	CASSLPTGANQPQHF
.	.	TRBV19	TRBJ2-2	TGTGCCAGTAGTATGAACCCCTTATTAAGGGGCTACAACACCGGGGAGCTGTTTTTT	CASSMNPLLRGYNTGELFF
.	.	TRBV11-2	TRBJ2-7	TGCGCCAGCAGCATCGAGGGGGGATCCTACGAGCAGTACTTC	CASSIEGGSYEQYF
.	TRBD1	TRBV5-4	TRBJ2-2	TGTGCCAGCAGCCCCGGGACAGGGACGACCGGGGAGCTGTTTTTT	CASSPGTGTTGELFF
.	.	TRBV7-3	TRBJ2-2	TGTGCCAGCAGCGACCACAGGGTGGCGAACACCGGGGAGCTGTTTTTT	CASSDHRVANTGELFF
.	TRBD1	TRBV6-5	TRBJ2-1	TGTGCCAGCAGTTACTTCGGGACAGGGTCTGGCAATGAGCAGTTCTTC	CASSYFGTGSGNEQFF
.	.	TRBV6-1	TRBJ2-7	TGTGCCAGCAGTTATTACAGGATTTCCTACGAGCAGTACTTC	CASSYYRISYEQYF
.	TRBD1	TRBV5-1	TRBJ1-1	TGCGCCAGCAGCTACAGGGGCGGGGTAAACACTGAAGCTTTCTTT	CASSYRGGVNTEAFF
.	.	TRBV18	TRBJ2-1	TGTGCCAGCTCACCCGTGCTTAGGGGGGAGCAGTTCTTC	CASSPVLRGEQFF
once	.	TRBV6-5	TRBJ1-4	TGTGCCAGCAGTGTTTGGGAAAATGAAAAACTGTTTTTT	CASSVWENEKLFF
.	.	TRBV28	TRBJ2-2	TGTGCCAGCAGTTTACACAGGGAAGCGAACACCGGGGAGCTGTTTTTT	CASSLHREANTGELFF
few	TRBD1	TRBV4-3	TRBJ1-1	TGCGCCAGCAGAGGGGACAGGGGACGAGAAGCTTTCTTT	CASRGDRGREAFF
.	.	TRBV7-2	TRBJ1-1	TGTGCCAGCAGCTTTCGCCGCGGGGGACTGGTACGGACTGAAGCTTTCTTT	CASSFRRGGLVRTEAFF
.	TRBD1	TRBV5-4	TRBJ2-7	TGTGCCAGCAGCCCGGGGGGACAGGGCTCCTACGAGCAGTACTTC	CASSPGGQGSYEQYF
few	.	TRBV11-3	TRBJ2-3	TGTGCCAGCAGTGGGGACAACACAGATACGCAGTATTTT	CASSGDNTDTQYF
.	TRBD2	TRBV6-4	TRBJ2-1	TGTGCCAGCAGTTTGCTAGCGGGGTTTGATGAGCAGTTCTTC	CASSLLAGFDEQFF
.	TRBD1	TRBV28	TRBJ2-1	TGTGCCAGCAGTTCTGCCGGGACAGGTATCAACATTGAGCAGTTCTTC	CASSSAGTGINIEQFF
.	TRBD1	TRBV15	TRBJ1-5	TGTGCCACCAGCAGAGAGGGACAGGGGAATCAGCCCCAGCATTTT	CATSREGQGNQPQHF
.	.	TRBV4-3	TRBJ2-2	TGCGCCAGCAGCCAAGAGACAGGCTTAAACACCGGGGAGCTGTTTTTT	CASSQETGLNTGELFF
.	.	TRBV5-1	TRBJ2-2	TGCGCCAGCAGCTTGAAGACTTACACCGGGGAGCTGTTTTTT	CASSLKTYTGELFF
.	.	TRBV30	TRBJ1-2	TGTGCCTGGAGTGTTAGGGGCCATGGCTACACCTTC	CAWSVRGHGYTF
.	TRBD2	TRBV6-6	TRBJ2-3	TGTGCCAGCAGGTCTAGCGGGGCGGGTATAGATACGCAGTATTTT	CASRSSGAGIDTQYF
.	.	TRBV7-6	TRBJ1-1	TGTGCCAGCAGCTTAGTAGGACAGACGTTCTCGAACACTGAAGCTTTCTTT	CASSLVGQTFSNTEAFF
.	.	TRBV5-1	TRBJ2-2	TGCGCCAGCGTGGGGGACACCGGGGAGCTGTTTTTT	CASVGDTGELFF
.	.	TRBV28	TRBJ2-7	TGTGCCAGCAGTTTACTTCCGACAGCAAACGAGCAGTACTTC	CASSLLPTANEQYF
.	TRBD1	TRBV7-9	TRBJ1-1	TGTGCCAGCAGCTTAGGGACAGGTATGAACACTGAAGCTTTCTTT	CASSLGTGMNTEAFF
.	.	TRBV6-5	TRBJ1-2	TGTGCCAGCAGTTACTCGGATGTGGCAGTAAACTATGGCTACACCTTC	CASSYSDVAVNYGYTF
.	.	TRBV25-1	TRBJ1-5	TGTGCCAGCAGCCAGACAGGCGGTAATCAGCCCCAGCATTTT	CASSQTGGNQPQHF
many	.	TRBV19	TRBJ1-5	TGTGCCAGTCAATCAGGGGTTCAGCCCCAGCATTTT	CASQSGVQPQHF
.	.	TRBV12-1	TRBJ2-5	TGTGCCAGCAGCCACCGTTTGGGGGGGCTGTATGAGACCCAGTACTTC	CASSHRLGGLYETQYF
.	TRBD1	TRBV2	TRBJ2-7	TGTGCCAGCAGTGTTCGGGACAGGGTCTACGAGCAGTACTTC	CASSVRDRVYEQYF
.	.	TRBV7-8	TRBJ2-1	TGTGCCAGCAGCTTAGCAGGGGTCGGTTACAATGAGCAGTTCTTC	CASSLAGVGYNEQFF
few	TRBD1	TRBV10-3	TRBJ1-2	TGTGCCATCAGTGAGGGGACAGGCCAAAACTATGGCTACACCTTC	CAISEGTGQNYGYTF